The T cell receptor beta chain described here comes from a study of T cell changes during pregnancy in multiple sclerosis (dated by TCRdb to about 2019). Regarding the study in general: In women with multiple sclerosis, the researchers looked at how the T cell repertoire shifted as pregnancy progressed.

Libraries were constructed by the immunoSEQ multiplex PCR assay. Imported from immuneACCESS, the table was reduced by TCRdb to in-frame sequences with V and J called. These copies leave out some clones; in studies compared against another copy, an unresolved V gene accounts for under half, and the cause of the remainder is not known. In all, the sample holds about 38,000 clones, and around 92% of those were seen once. The ten largest clones take up around 10% of the sample. A word on this clone: Its target antigen remains unknown. No base-level quality is on record; no much larger clone is a single base apart.

Clipping removes 5 bases from V and 10 bases from J, with 9 as the unmatched junction base count. In the germline V gene, CDR1 corresponds to MGHRA and CDR2 to YSYEKL. The CDR3 covers 13 residues, taking in both the cysteine and the phenylalanine. CDR3 DNA is the only sequence kept; it has 39 bases, read in frame from the first base. The clonotype comes from a female donor with multiple sclerosis, enrolled in a pregnancy study. This specimen consisted of CD8+ T cells from peripheral blood mononuclear cells, obtained after pregnancy. The chain is encoded by TRBV4-1 joined to TRBJ1-2, with 8 middle bases fitting TRBD1. The CDR3 reads CASSNRGDRNYTF. The nucleotides read TGCGCCAGCAGCAACAGGGGGGACCGTAACTACACCTTC.